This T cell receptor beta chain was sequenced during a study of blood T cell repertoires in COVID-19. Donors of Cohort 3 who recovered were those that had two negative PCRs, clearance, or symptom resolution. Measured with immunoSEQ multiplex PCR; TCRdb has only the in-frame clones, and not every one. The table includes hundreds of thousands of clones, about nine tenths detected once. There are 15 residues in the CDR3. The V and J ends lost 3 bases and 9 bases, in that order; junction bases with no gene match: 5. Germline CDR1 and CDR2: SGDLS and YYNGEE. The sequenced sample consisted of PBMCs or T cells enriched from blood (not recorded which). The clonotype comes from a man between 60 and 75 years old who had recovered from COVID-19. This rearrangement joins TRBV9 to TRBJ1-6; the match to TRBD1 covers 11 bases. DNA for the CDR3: TGTGCCAGCAGCGGAGGGGACAGGGGGACTTCACCCCTCCACTTT. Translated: CASSGGDRGTSPLHF.